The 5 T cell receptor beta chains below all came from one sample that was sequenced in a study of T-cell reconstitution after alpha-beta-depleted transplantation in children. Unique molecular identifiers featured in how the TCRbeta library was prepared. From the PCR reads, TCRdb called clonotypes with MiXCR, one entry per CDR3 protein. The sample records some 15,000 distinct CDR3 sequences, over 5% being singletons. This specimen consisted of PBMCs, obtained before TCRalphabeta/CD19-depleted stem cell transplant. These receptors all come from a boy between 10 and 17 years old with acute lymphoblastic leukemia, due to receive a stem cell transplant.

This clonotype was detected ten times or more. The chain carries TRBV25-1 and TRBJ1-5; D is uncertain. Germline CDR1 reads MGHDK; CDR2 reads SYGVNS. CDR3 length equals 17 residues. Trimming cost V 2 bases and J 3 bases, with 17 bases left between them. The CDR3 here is CASSEGSDAGYNQPQHF. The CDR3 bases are TGTGCCAGCAGTGAAGGTTCCGACGCTGGGTACAATCAGCCCCAGCATTTT.

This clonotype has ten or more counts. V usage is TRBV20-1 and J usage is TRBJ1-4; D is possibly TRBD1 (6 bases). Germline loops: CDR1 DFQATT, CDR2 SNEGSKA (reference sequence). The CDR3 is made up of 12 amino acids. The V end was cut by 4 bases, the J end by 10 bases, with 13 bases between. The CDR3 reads CSANPTGVKLFF. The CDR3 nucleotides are TGCAGTGCTAACCCGACAGGAGTAAAACTGTTTTTT.

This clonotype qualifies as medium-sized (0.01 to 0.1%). The chain's CDR3 is CASSLGGVAFF. The CDR3 coding sequence is TGTGCCAGCAGTTTGGGGGGTGTAGCTTTCTTT. The chain combines TRBV12-3 or TRBV12-4 with TRBJ1-1; D possibly corresponds to TRBD1 (5 bases). This CDR3 spans 11 amino acids. The V end was cut by 3 bases, the J end by 10 bases, with 9 bases between.

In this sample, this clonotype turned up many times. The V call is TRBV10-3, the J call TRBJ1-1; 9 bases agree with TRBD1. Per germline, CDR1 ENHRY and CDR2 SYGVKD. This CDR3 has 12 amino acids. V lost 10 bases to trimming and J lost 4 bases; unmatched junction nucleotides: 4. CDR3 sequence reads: CATWTGATEAFF. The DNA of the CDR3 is TGTGCCACCTGGACAGGGGCCACTGAAGCTTTCTTT.

CDR3 sequence: CASSLDQMNTEAFF. CDR3 nucleotide sequence: TGTGCCAGCAGCTTGGACCAGATGAACACTGAAGCTTTCTTT. V and J are TRBV5-5 and TRBJ1-1, with no clear D. V lost 0 bases, J lost 0 bases, and 6 bases lay in between. The CDR3 has 14 amino acids. Per germline, CDR1 SGHKS and CDR2 YYEKEE (reference sequence). The variable domain in full, completed from reference TRBV5-5 and TRBJ1-1, reads DAGVTQSPTHLIKTRGQQVTLRCSPISGHKSVSWYQQVLGQGPQFIFQYYEKEERGRGNFPDRFSARQFPNYSSELNVNALLLGDSALYLCASSLDQMNTEAFFGQGTRLTVV.